The 9 T cell receptor beta chains below come from one sample, sequenced in a study of blood T cell repertoires in COVID-19. Profiled with immunoSEQ multiplex PCR; TCRdb holds only in-frame clones, not every one. The sample consists of under 200,000 clones, approximately 91% of them appearing once. The source material was peripheral blood. These receptors were obtained from a man between 18 and 35 years old with acute or convalescent COVID-19.

The V and J genes are TRBV19 and TRBJ2-3; 9 nucleotides align to TRBD1. V was clipped by 3 bases and J by 3 bases; unmatched bases: 10. This CDR3 comprises 17 residues. The V gene's germline CDR1 is LNHDA and CDR2 SQIVND (reference sequence). CDR3 loop: CASSMRAGTGMTDTQYF. CDR3 nucleotides: TGTGCCAGTAGTATGAGGGCCGGGACAGGGATGACAGATACGCAGTATTTT.

This clone was recorded only once. CDR3 sequence (DNA): TGTGCCAGCAGTTACTCGAAAGGCACGGGCGCAGGGGCCGTGAATGGCTACACCTTC. It is translated as CASSYSKGTGAGAVNGYTF. The chain joins TRBV6-2 or TRBV6-3 to TRBJ1-2, with D possibly matching TRBD1 (6 bases). The CDR3 has 19 residues. V was clipped by 0 bases and J by 6 bases, with 26 bases between them. Germline CDR1 and CDR2: MNHEY and SVGEGT.

CDR3 coding DNA: TGTGCCAGTACCATGGGCCCAGGGGCCAGCACAGATACGCAGTATTTT. Its protein product is CASTMGPGASTDTQYF. The chain is built from TRBV19 and TRBJ2-3; tentative D call: TRBD1 (6 bases). Trimming removed 7 bases from V and 0 bases from J, with 17 bases in between. Germline V gives CDR1 LNHDA, CDR2 SQIVND (reference sequence). The CDR3 is made up of 16 amino acids.

This chain connects TRBV10-3 to TRBJ2-3, with D possibly TRBD1 on 7 matching bases. The CDR3 is 15 amino acids. CDR1 and CDR2 from the germline V gene are ENHRY and SYGVKD. V lost 11 bases to trimming and J lost 1 base, with 19 bases between them. The CDR3 DNA reads TGTGCCGCCGGAGGGACAGCGAGTGGCACAGATACGCAGTATTTT. Its translation is CAAGGTASGTDTQYF.

The chain recombines TRBV7-9 with TRBJ1-2; D remains unclear. CDR1 SEHNR and CDR2 FQNEAQ come from the germline V gene (reference sequence). V lost 8 bases, J lost 0 bases, and 10 bases lay in between. The CDR3 contains 13 residues. The CDR3 region has the DNA TGTGCCAGCGCCCTCACAGCTAACTATGGCTACACCTTC. Translation gives CASALTANYGYTF.

The rearrangement links TRBV12-3 or TRBV12-4 to TRBJ1-6; D not certain. Trimming stripped 7 bases from V and 9 bases from J, with 13 bases between. The CDR3 is 13 amino acids. The DNA for the CDR3 is TGTGCCAGCAACTTGGGAGGAGGTTCACCCCTCCACTTT. This gives the protein CASNLGGGSPLHF.

This clone appeared once. The V call is TRBV14, the J call TRBJ2-1, with TRBD2 as a possible D gene (6 bases). The CDR3 has 14 amino acids. Deletions cut 4 bases from V and 7 bases from J, with 14 bases between. The germline V gene encodes CDR1 SGHDN and CDR2 FVKESK. The chain's CDR3 is CASSRPGGINEQFF. The CDR3 DNA follows: TGTGCCAGCAGCCGGCCCGGGGGAATTAATGAGCAGTTCTTC.

The V call is TRBV2, the J call TRBJ2-3; D is ambiguous. Germline-derived CDR1 and CDR2 are SNHLY and FYNNEI. V was cut by 5 bases and J by 0 bases, with 12 bases left in between. The CDR3 totals 15 residues. CDR3 protein: CASSYRGWSTDTQYF. CDR3 sequence (DNA): TGTGCCAGCAGTTACCGAGGTTGGAGCACAGATACGCAGTATTTT.

The rearrangement joins TRBV9 to TRBJ2-2; 7 nucleotides align to TRBD1. The germline V gene encodes CDR1 SGDLS and CDR2 YYNGEE. The junction had 0 bases not matched to a gene; V was cut back by 0 bases and J by 1 base. The CDR3 sequence is 15 residues long. The CDR3: CASSVGDRNTGELFF. In DNA form, the CDR3 reads TGTGCCAGCAGCGTAGGGGACAGGAACACCGGGGAGCTGTTTTTT.